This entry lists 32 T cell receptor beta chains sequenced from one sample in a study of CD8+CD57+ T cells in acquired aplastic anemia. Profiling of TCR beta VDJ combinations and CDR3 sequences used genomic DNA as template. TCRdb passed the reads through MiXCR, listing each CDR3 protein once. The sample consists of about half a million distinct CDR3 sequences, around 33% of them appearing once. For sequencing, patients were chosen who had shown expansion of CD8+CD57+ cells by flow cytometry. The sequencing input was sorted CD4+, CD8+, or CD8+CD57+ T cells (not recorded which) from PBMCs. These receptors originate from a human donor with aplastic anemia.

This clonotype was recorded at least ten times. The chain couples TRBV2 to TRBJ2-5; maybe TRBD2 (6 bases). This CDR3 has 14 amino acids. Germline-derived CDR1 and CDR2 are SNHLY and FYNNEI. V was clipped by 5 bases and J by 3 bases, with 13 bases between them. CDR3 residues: CASSRLASEETQYF. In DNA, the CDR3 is TGTGCCAGCAGTCGGCTAGCGTCCGAAGAGACCCAGTACTTC.

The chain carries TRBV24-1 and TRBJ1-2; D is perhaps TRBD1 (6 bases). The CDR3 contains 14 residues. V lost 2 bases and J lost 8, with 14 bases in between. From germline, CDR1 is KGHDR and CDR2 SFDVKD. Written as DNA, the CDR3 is TGTGCCACCAGTGATTCAGGGACAAGGACAGGCTACACCTTC. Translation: CATSDSGTRTGYTF.

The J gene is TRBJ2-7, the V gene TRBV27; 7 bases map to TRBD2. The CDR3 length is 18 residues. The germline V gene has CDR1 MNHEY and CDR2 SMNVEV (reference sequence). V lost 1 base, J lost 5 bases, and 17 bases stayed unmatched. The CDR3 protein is CASSLFSLVGGLGHEQYF. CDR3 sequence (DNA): TGTGCCAGCAGTTTATTTTCCTTGGTAGGAGGACTAGGACACGAGCAGTACTTC.

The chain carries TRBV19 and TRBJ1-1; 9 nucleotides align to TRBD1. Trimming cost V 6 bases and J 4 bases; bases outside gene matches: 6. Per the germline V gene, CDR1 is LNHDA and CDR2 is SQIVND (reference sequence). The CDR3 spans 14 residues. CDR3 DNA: TGTGCCAGTAGGGACAGGGGCAAGAGCACTGAAGCTTTCTTT. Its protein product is CASRDRGKSTEAFF.

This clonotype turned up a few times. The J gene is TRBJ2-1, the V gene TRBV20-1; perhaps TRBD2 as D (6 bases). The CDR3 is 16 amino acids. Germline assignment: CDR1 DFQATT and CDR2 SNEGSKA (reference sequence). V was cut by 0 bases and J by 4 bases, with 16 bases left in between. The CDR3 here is CSARDFRGMGYNEQFF. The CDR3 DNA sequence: TGCAGTGCTAGAGATTTTCGCGGGATGGGGTACAATGAGCAGTTCTTC.

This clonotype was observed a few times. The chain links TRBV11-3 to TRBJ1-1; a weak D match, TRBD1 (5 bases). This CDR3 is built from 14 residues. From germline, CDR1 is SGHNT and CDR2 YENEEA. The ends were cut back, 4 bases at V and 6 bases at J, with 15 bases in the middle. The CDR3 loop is CASSSWQGGPEAFF. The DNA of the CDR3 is TGTGCCAGCAGCTCCTGGCAGGGTGGACCTGAAGCTTTCTTT.

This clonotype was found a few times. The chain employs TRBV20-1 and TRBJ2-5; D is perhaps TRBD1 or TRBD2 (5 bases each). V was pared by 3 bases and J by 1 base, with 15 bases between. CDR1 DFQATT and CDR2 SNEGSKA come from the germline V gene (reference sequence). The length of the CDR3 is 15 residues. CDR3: CSASDPGTPQETQYF. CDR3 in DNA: TGCAGTGCTAGTGACCCCGGGACCCCCCAAGAGACCCAGTACTTC.

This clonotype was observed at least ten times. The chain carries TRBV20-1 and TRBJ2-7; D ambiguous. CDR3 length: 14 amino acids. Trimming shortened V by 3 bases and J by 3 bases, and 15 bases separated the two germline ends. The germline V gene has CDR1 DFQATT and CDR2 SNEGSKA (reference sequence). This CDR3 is CSASTRSTGYEQYF. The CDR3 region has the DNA TGCAGTGCTAGTACGCGATCCACGGGCTACGAGCAGTACTTC.

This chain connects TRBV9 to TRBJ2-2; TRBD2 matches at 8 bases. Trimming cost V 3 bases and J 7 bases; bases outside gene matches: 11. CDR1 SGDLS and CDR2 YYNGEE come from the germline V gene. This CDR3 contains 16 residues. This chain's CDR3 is CASSGFSGMTGGELFF. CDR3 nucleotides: TGTGCCAGCAGCGGATTTAGCGGGATGACGGGCGGGGAGCTGTTTTTT.

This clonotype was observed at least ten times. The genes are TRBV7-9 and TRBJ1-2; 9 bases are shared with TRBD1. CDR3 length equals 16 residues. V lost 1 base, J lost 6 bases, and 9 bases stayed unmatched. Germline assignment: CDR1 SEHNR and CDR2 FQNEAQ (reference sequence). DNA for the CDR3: TGTGCCAGCAGCTTAGAGGGGACAGGGCGCGGAAATGGCTACACCTTC. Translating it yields CASSLEGTGRGNGYTF.

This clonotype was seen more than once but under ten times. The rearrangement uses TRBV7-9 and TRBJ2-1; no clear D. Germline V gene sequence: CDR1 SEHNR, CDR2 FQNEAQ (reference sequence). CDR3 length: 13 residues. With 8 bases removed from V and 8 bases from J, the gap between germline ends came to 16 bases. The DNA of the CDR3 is TGTGCCAGCGCTAGGCAGTCCCTTGATGAGCAGTTCTTC. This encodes CASARQSLDEQFF.

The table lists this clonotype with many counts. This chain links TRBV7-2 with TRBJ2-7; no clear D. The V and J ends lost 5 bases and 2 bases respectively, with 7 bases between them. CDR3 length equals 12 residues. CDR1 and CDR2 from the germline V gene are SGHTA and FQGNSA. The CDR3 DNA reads TGTGCCAGCAGCCTCCCAGCCTACGAGCAGTACTTC. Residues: CASSLPAYEQYF.

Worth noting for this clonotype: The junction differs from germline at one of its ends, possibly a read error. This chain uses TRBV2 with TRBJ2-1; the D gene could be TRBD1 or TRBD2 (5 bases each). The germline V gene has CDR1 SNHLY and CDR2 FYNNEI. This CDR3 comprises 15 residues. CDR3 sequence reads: CASSDWGRTYNEQFF. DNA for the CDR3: TGTGCCAGCAGTGATTGGGGGAGAACCTATAATGAGCAGTTCTTC.

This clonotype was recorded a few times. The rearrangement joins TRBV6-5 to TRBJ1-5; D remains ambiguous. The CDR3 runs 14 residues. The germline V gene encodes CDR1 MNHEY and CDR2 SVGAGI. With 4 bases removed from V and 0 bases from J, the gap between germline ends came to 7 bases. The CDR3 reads CASSSDGSNQPQHF. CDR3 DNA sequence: TGTGCCAGCAGTTCGGACGGTAGCAATCAGCCCCAGCATTTT.

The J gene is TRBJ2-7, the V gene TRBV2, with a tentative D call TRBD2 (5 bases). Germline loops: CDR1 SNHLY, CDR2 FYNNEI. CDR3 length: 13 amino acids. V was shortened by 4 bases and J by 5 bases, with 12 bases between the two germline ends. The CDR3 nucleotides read TGTGCCAGCAGTGGGAAGGGAGCCCACGAGCAGTACTTC. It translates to CASSGKGAHEQYF.

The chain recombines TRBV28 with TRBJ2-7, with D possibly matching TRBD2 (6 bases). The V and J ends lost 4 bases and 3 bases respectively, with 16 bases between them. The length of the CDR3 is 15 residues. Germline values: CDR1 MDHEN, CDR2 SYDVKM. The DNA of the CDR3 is TGTGCCAGCAGTTCCCCCCATGCAGCGGGCTACGAGCAGTACTTC. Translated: CASSSPHAAGYEQYF.

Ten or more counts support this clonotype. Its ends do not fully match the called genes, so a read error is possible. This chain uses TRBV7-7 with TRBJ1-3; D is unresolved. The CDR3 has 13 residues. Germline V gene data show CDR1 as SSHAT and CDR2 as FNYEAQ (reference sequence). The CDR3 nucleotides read TGTGCTAGCATCCTTGGGAGAGGAAACACCATATATTTT. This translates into CASILGRGNTIYF.

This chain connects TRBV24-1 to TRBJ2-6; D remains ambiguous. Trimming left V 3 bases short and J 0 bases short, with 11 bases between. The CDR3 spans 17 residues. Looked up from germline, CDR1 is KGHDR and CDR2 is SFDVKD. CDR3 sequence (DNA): TGTGCCACCAGTGATCGTCAACTGGGCTCTGGGGCCAACGTCCTGACTTTC. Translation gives CATSDRQLGSGANVLTF.

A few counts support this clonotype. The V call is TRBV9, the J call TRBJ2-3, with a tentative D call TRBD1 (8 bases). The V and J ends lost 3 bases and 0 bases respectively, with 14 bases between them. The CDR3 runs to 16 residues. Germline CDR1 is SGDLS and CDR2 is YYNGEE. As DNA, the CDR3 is TGTGCCAGCAGCGCCGGACAGGGACTAAGCACAGATACGCAGTATTTT. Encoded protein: CASSAGQGLSTDTQYF.

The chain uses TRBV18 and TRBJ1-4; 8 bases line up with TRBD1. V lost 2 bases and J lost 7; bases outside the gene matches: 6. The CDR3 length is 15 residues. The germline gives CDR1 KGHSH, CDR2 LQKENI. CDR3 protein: CASSPTGTGFEKLFF. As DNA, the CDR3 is TGTGCCAGCTCACCAACCGGGACAGGTTTTGAAAAACTGTTTTTT.

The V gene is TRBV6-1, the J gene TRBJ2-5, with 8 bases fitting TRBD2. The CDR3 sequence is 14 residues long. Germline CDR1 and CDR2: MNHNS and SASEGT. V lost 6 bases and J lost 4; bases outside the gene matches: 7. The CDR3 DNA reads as TGTGCCAGCAGAGACCGACGGGGGGGAGAGACCCAGTACTTC. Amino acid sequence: CASRDRRGGETQYF.

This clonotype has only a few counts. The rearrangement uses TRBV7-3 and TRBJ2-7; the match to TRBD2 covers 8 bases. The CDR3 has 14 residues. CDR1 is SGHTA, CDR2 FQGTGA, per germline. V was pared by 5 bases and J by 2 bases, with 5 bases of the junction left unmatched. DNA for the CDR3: TGTGCCAGCAGCGGCGGGGGGCCCCCCTACGAGCAGTACTTC. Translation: CASSGGGPPYEQYF.

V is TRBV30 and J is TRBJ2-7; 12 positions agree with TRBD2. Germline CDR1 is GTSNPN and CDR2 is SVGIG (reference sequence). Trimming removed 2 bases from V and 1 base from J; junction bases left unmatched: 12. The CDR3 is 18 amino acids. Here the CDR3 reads CAWSSRTSGVSESYEQYF. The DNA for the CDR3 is TGTGCCTGGAGTTCACGGACTAGCGGGGTCTCCGAGTCCTACGAGCAGTACTTC.

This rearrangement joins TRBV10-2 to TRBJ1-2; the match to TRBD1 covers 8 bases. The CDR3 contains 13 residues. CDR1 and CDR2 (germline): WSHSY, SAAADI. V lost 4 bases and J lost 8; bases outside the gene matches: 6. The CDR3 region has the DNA TGCGCCAGCAGTGCGGACAGGGCGCGGGGCTACACCTTC. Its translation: CASSADRARGYTF.

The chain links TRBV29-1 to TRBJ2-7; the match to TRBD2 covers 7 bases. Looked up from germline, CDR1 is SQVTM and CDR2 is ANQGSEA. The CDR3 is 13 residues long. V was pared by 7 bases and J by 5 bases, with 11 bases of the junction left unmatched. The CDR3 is CSAETGRPHEQYF. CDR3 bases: TGCAGCGCCGAGACCGGGAGGCCCCACGAGCAGTACTTC.

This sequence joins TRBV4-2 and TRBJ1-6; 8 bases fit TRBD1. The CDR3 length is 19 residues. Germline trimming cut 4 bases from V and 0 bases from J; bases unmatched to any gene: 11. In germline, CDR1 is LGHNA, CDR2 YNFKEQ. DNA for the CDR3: TGTGCCAGCAGCCTCGGACAGGGACACAAAAGCTCCTATAATTCACCCCTCCACTTT. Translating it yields CASSLGQGHKSSYNSPLHF.

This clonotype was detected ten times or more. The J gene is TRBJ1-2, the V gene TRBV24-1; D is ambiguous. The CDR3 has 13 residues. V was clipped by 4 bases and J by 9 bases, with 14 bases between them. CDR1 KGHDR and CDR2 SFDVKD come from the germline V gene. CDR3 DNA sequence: TGTGCCACCAGTGAGGGGAGTTTTGCGCGCTACACCTTC. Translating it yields CATSEGSFARYTF.

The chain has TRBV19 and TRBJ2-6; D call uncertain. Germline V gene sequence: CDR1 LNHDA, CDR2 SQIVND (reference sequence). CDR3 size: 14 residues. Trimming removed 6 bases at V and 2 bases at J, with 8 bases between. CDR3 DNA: TGTGCCAGTAGACCTGGGACTGGGGCCAACGTCCTGACTTTC. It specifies CASRPGTGANVLTF.

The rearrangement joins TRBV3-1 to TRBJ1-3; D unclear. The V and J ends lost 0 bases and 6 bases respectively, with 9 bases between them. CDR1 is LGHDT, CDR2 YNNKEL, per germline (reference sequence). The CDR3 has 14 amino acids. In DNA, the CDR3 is TGTGCCAGCAGCCAAGATCGCACCTTAAACACCATATATTTT. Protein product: CASSQDRTLNTIYF.

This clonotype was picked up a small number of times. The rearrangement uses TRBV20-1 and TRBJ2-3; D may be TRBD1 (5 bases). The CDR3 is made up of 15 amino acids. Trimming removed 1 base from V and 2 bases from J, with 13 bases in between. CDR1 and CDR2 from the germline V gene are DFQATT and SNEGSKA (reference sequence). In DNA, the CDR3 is TGCAGTGCTAGAGCGTACGACAGAACCACAGATACGCAGTATTTT. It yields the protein CSARAYDRTTDTQYF.

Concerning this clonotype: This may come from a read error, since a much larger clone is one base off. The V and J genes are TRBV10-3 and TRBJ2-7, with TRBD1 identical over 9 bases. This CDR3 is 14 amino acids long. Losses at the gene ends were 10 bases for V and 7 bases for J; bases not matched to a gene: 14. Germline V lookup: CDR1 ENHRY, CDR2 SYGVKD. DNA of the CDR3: TGTGCCAGCAGCAAGAAACAGGGGGCAGGGGAGCAGTACTTC. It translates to CASSKKQGAGEQYF.

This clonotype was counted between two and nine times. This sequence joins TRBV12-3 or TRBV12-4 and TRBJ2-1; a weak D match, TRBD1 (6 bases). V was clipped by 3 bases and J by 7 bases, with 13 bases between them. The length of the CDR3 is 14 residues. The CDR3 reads CASSFLQGINEQFF. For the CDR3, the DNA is TGTGCCAGCAGTTTTCTCCAGGGGATAAATGAGCAGTTCTTC.